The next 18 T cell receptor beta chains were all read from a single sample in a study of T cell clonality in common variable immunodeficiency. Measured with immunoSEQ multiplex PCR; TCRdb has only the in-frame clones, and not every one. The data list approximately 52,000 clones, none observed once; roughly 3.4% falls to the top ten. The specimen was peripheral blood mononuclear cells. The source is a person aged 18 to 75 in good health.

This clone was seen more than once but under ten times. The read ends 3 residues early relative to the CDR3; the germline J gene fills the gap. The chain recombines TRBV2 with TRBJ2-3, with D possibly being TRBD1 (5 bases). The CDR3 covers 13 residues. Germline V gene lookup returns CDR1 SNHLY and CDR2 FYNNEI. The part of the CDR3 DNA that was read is TGTGCCAGCAGGACAGCTGGCTTACAGCCG. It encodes CASRTAGLQP. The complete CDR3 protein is CASRTAGLQPQYF. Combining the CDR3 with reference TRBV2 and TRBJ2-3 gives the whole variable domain EPEVTQTPSHQVTQMGQEVILRCVPISNHLYFYWYRQILGQKVEFLVSFYNNEISEKSEIFDDQFSVERPDGSNFTLKIRSTKLEDSAMYFCASRTAGLQPQYFGPGTRLTVL.

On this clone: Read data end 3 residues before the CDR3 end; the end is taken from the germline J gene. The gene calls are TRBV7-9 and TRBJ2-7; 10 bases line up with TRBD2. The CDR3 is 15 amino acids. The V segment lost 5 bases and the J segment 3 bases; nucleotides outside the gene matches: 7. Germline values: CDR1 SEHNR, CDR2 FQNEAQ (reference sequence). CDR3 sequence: CASSHPLAGDYEQYF. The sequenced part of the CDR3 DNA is TGTGCCAGCAGCCACCCCCTAGCGGGAGACTACGAG.

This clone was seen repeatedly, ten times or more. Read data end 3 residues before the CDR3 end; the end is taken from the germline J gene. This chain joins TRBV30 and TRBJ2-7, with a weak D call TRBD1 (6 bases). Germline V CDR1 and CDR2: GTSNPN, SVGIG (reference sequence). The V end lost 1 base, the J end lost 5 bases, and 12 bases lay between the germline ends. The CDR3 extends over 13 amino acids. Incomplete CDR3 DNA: TGTGCCTGGAGTGAAGGGGGTAGGAACGAG. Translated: CAWSEGGRNE. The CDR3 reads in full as CAWSEGGRNEQYF.

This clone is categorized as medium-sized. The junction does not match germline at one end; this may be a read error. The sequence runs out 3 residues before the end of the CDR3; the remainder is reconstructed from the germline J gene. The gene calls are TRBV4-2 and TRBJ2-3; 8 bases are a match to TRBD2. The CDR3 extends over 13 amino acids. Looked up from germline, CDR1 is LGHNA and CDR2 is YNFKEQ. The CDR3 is CASSQLLAESQYF. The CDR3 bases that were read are TGCGCCAGCAGCCAACTACTAGCGGAATCG.

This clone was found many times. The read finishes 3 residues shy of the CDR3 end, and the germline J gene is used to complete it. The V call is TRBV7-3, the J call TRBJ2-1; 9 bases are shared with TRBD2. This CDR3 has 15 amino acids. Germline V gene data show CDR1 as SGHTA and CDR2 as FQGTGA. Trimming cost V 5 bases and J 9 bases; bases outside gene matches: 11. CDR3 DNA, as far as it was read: TGTGCCAGCAGCCTTAGCGGGAGAGGGTTCCGTGAG. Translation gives CASSLSGRGFRE. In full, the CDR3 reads CASSLSGRGFREQFF.

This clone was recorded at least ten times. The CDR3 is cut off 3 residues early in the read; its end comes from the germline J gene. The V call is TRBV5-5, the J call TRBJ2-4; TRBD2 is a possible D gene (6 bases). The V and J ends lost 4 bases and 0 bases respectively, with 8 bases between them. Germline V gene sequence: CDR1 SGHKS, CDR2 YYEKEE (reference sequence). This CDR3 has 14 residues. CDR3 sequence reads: CASSAGLAKNIQYF. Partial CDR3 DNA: TGTGCCAGCAGCGCGGGACTAGCCAAAAACATT.

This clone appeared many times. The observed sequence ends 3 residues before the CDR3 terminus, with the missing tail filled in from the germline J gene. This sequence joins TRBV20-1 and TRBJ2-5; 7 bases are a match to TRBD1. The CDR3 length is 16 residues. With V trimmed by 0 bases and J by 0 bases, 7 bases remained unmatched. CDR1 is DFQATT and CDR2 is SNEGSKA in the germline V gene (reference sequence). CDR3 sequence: CSARDRGRGYQETQYF. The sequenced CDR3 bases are TGCAGTGCTAGAGATAGGGGCAGGGGGTACCAAGAGACC.

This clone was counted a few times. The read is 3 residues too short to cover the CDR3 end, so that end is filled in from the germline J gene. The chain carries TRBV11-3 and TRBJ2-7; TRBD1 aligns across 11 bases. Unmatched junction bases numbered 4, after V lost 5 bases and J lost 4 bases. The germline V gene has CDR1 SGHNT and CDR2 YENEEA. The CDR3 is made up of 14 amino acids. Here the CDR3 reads CASSRGQGAYEQYF. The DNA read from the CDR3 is TGTGCCAGCAGCCGCGGACAGGGGGCGTACGAG.

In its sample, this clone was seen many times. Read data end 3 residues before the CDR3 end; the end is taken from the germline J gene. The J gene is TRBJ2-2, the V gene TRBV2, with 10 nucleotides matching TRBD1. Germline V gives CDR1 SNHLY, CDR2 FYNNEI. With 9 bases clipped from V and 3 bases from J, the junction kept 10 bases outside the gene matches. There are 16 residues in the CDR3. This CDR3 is CASSTGGFGHTGELFF. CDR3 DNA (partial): TGTGCCAGTTCGACAGGGGGCTTCGGTCACACCGGGGAG.

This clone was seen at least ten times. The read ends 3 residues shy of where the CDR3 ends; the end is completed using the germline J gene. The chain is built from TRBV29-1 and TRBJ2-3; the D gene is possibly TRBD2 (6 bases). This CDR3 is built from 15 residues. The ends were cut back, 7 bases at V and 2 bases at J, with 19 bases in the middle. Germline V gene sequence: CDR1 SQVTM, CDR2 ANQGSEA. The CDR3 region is CSAMGLESPTDTQYF. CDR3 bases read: TGCAGCGCTATGGGACTTGAGTCCCCCACAGATACG.

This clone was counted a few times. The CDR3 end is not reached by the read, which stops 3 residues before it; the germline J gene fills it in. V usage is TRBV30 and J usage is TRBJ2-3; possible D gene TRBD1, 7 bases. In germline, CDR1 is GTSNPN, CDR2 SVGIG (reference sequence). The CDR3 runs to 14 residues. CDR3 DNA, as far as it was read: TGTGCCTGGAGTCCAGGAGGGGGCAATCAGCCG. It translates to CAWSPGGGNQP. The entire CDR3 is CAWSPGGGNQPQYF.

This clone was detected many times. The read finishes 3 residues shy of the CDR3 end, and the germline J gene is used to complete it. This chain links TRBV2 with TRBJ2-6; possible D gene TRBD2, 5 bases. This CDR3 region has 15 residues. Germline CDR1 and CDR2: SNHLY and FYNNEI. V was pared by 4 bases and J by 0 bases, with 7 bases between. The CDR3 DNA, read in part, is TGTGCCAGCAGTGTACTAGGCTCTGGGGCCAACGTC. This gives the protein CASSVLGSGANV. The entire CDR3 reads CASSVLGSGANVLTF.

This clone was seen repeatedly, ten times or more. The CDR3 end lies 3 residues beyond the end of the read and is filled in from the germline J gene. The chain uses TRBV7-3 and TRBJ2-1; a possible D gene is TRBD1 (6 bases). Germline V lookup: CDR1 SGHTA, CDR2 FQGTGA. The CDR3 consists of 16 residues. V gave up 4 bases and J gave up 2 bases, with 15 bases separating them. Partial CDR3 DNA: TGTGCCAGCAGCTCTACCGGGACAAGGGCCTACAATGAG. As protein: CASSSTGTRAYNE. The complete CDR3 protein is CASSSTGTRAYNEQFF.

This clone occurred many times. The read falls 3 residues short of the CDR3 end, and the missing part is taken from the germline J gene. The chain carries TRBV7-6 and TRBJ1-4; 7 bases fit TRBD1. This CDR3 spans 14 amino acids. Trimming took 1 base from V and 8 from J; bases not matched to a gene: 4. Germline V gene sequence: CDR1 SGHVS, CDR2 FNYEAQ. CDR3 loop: CASSLDRGPEKLFF. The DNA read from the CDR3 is TGTGCCAGCAGCTTAGACAGGGGTCCAGAAAAA.

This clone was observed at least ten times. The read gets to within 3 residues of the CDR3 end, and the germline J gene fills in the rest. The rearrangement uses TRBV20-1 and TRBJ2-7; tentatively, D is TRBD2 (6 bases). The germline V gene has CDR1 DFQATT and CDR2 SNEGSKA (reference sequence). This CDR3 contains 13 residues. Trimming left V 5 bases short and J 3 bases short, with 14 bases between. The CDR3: CSAGGDSGYEQYF. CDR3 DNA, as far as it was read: TGCAGTGCTGGAGGGGACTCAGGCTACGAG.

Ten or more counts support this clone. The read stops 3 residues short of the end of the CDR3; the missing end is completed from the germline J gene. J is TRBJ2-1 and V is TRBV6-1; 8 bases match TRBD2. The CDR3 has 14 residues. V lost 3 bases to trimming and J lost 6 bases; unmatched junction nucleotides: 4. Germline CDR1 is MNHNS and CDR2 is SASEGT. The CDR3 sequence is CASSDQGLVNEQFF. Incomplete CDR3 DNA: TGTGCCAGCAGTGACCAGGGACTAGTCAATGAG.

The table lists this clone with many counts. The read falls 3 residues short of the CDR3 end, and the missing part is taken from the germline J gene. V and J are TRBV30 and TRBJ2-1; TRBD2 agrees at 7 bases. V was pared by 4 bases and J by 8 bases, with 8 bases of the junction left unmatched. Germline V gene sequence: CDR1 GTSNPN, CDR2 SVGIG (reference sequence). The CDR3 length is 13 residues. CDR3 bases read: TGTGCCTGGATGGAAGGACTAGGCGATGAG. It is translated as CAWMEGLGDE. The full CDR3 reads CAWMEGLGDEQFF.

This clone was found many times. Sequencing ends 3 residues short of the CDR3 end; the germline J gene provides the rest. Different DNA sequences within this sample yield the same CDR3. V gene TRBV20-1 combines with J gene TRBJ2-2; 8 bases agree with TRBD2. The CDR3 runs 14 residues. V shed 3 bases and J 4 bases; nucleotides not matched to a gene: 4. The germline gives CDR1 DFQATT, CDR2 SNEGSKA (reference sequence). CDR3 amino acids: CSARTGLGTGELFF. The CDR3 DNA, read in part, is TGCAGTGCTAGGACGGGACTAGGCACCGGGGAG.